In its sample, the clone carrying this T cell receptor beta chain was seen a few times. Amplification targeted TCR beta CDR3 regions from RNA transcripts. An initial round of RT-PCR targeting the TCR CDR3 relied on the HTBI primer set. TCRdb reanalysed the multiplex PCR reads using MiXCR and keeps one entry per CDR3 protein. The sample lists hundreds of thousands of distinct CDR3 sequences; around 15% were seen once. This sample is part of a study of T cells in Graves' hyperthyroidism and ophthalmopathy. This sample holds PBMCs from 8 to 10 ml fresh peripheral blood. V lost 4 bases and J lost 1; bases outside the gene matches: 4. Germline V gene sequence: CDR1 ENHRY, CDR2 SYGVKD. The CDR3 consists of 15 residues.

This chain uses TRBV10-3 with TRBJ2-1; TRBD2 aligns across 7 bases. Material: blood. This TCR was sampled from a woman aged 40 to 55 with Graves' hyperthyroidism. The DNA for the CDR3 is TGTGCCATCAGTGGAGAAGCGGGGTCCTACAATGAGCAGTTCTTC. Amino acids: CAISGEAGSYNEQFF.